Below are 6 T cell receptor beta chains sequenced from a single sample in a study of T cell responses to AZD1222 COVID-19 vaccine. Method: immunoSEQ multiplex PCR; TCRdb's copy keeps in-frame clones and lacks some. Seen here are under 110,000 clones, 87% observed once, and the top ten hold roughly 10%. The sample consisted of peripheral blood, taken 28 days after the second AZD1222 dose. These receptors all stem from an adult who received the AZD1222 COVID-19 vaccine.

CDR3 sequence reads: CASSPSPAGEQYF. Written as DNA, the CDR3 is TGTGCCAGCAGCCCTTCCCCCGCGGGCGAGCAGTACTTC. This chain links TRBV7-8 with TRBJ2-7; the D gene is possibly TRBD2 (5 bases). With 5 bases removed from V and 6 bases from J, the gap between germline ends came to 14 bases. Germline CDR1 reads SGHVS; CDR2 reads FQNEAQ. The CDR3 has 13 residues.

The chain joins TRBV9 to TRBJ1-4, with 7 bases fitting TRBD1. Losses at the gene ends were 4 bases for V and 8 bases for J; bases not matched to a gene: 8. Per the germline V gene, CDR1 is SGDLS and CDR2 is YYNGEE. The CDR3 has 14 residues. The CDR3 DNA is TGTGCCAGCAGCTGGGACAGCGAACCCGAAAAACTGTTTTTT. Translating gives CASSWDSEPEKLFF.

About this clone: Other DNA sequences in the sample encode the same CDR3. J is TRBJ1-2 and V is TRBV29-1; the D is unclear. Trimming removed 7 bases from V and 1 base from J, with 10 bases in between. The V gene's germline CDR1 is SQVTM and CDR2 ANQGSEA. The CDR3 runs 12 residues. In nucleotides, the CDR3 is TGCAGCGGGGGAGGAGATAACTATGGCTACACCTTC. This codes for CSGGGDNYGYTF.

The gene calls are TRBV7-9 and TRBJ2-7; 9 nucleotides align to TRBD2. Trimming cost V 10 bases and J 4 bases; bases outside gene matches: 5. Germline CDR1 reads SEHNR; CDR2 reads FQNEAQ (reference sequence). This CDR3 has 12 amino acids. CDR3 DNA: TGTGCCATCGCCAGCGGGGGGTACGAGCAGTACTTC. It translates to CAIASGGYEQYF.

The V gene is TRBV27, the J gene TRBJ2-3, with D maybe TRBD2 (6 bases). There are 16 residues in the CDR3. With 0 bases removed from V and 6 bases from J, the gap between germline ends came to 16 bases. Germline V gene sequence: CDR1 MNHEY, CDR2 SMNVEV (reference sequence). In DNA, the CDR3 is TGTGCCAGCAGTTTATCTCCCGTTAGGCTAGCGGATACGCAGTATTTT. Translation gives CASSLSPVRLADTQYF.

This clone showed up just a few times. CDR3 protein: CASMEGTSASTDTQYF. CDR3 in DNA: TGTGCCAGTATGGAAGGGACTAGCGCGAGCACAGATACGCAGTATTTT. J is TRBJ2-3 and V is TRBV19, with 10 bases identical to TRBD2. The CDR3 covers 16 residues. With 7 bases clipped from V and 0 bases from J, the junction kept 7 bases outside the gene matches. Germline CDR1 reads LNHDA; CDR2 reads SQIVND (reference sequence).